This entry describes one TCR beta chain. V lost 5 bases to trimming and J lost 2 bases, with 10 bases between them. The CDR3 has 15 residues. CDR1 is MNHEY and CDR2 is SVGEGT in the germline V gene. The data derive from a study of blood T cell repertoires in COVID-19. Study details: The study drew acute and convalescent COVID-19 samples from the United States, Italy and Spain.

In the source study's methods: Researchers report that nucleated cell counts were estimated from reference gene primer amplification. Clones were sequenced by immunoSEQ multiplex PCR, and TCRdb holds only the in-frame ones, with some missing. V, J and clone size were drawn from that table, and D and trimming were deduced from the DNA. In the table there are hundreds of thousands of clones, about nine tenths of which are singletons. This sequence was found in a woman in her seventies with COVID-19, enrolled during active disease. What was sequenced was peripheral blood. V and J are TRBV6-2 or TRBV6-3 and TRBJ2-6, with D possibly being TRBD1 (5 bases). This CDR3 reads CASSLEGAGANVLTF. CDR3 coding DNA: TGTGCCAGCAGTCTCGAAGGGGCTGGGGCCAACGTCCTGACTTTC.